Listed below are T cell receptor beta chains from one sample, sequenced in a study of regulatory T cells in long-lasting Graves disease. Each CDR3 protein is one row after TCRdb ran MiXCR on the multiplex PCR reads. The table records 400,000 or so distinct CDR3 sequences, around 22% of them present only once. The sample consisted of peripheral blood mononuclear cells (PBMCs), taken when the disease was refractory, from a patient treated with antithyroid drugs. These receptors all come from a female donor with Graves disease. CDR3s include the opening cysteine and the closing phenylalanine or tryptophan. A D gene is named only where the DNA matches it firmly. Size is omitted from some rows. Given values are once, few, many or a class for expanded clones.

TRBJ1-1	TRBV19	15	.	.	CASSIIRQMNTEAFF	TGTGCCAGTAGTATTATTCGGCAGATGAACACTGAAGCTTTCTTT
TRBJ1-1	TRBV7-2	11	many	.	CASSRGHGAFF	TGTGCCAGCAGCCGGGGGCACGGAGCTTTCTTT
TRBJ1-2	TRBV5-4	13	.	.	CASSLIGSDGYTF	TGTGCCAGCAGCTTAATCGGCTCCGATGGCTACACCTTC
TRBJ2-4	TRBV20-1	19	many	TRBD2	CSARDAGLAGGTAKNIQYF	TGCAGTGCTAGAGACGCGGGACTAGCGGGAGGGACGGCCAAAAACATTCAGTACTTC
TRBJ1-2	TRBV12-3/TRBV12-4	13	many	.	CASSDTGNYGYTF	TGTGCCAGCAGTGATACAGGGAACTATGGCTACACCTTC
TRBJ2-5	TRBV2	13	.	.	CASSYRKQETQYF	TGTGCCAGCAGTTACAGGAAACAAGAGACCCAGTACTTC
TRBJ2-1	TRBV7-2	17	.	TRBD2	CASSLAAGLASYNEQFF	TGTGCCAGCAGCTTAGCGGCAGGACTAGCTTCCTACAATGAGCAGTTCTTC
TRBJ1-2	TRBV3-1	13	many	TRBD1	CASSRGQGHGYTF	TGTGCCAGCAGCCGAGGACAGGGACATGGCTACACCTTC
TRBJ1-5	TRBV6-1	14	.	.	CASTISVGNQPQHF	TGTGCCAGCACCATCAGCGTGGGCAATCAGCCCCAGCATTTT
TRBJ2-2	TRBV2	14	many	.	CATWTFGDTGELFF	TGTGCCACCTGGACTTTCGGGGACACCGGGGAGCTGTTTTTT
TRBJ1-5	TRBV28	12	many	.	CASSLTSGPQHF	TGTGCCAGCAGTTTAACCTCAGGGCCCCAGCATTTT
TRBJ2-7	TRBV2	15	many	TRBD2	CASSETLAGAYEQYF	TGTGCCAGCAGTGAAACACTAGCGGGAGCGTACGAGCAGTACTTC
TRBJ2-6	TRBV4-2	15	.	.	CASSQDDGGANVLTF	TGTGCCAGCAGCCAAGATGATGGGGGGGCCAACGTCCTGACTTTC
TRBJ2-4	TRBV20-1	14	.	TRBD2	CSAYSGRAKNIQYF	TGCAGTGCTTATAGCGGGAGGGCCAAAAACATTCAGTACTTC
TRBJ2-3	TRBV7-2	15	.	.	CASSLGGTLTDTQYF	TGTGCCAGCAGCTTAGGTGGTACACTCACAGATACGCAGTATTTT
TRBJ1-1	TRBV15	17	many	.	CATSRVQGSIWNTEAFF	TGTGCCACCAGCAGAGTGCAGGGGAGTATTTGGAACACTGAAGCTTTCTTT